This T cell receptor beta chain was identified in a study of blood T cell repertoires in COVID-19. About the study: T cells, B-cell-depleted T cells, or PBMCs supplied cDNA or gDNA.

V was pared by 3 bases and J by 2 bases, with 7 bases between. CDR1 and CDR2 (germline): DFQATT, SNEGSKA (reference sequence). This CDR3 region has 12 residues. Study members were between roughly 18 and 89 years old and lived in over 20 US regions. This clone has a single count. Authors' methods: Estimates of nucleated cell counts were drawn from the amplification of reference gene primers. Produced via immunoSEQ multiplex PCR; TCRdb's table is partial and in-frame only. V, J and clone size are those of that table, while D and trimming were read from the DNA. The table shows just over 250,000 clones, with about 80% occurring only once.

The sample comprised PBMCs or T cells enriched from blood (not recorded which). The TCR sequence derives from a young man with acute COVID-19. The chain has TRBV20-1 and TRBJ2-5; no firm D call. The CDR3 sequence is CSASFRQETQYF. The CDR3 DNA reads TGCAGTGCTAGTTTTAGACAAGAGACCCAGTACTTC.